The text below deals with one T cell receptor beta chain. What it binds is unknown. This entry comes from a study of OX40 agonist ivuxolimab in advanced cancers. General study points: Partly responding patients at 0.1-3.0 mg/kg showed some of the smallest clonal expansion.

Germline lookup yields CDR1 MNHNS and CDR2 SASEGT. Trimming pared 4 bases from V and 3 bases from J, leaving 12 bases between. The CDR3 is 14 amino acids. Libraries were prepared by immunoSEQ multiplex PCR; TCRdb keeps only in-frame clonotypes and omits some of them. The sample carries roughly 70,000 clones, over 80% recorded once. The V and J genes are TRBV6-1 and TRBJ1-1, with D maybe TRBD1 (5 bases). This clonotype originated in an adult with an advanced solid tumor such as melanoma, head and neck, liver or kidney cancer. The material sequenced was CD4+ or CD8+ T cells sorted from blood, taken in a trial of the OX40 agonist ivuxolimab. The CDR3: CASSAPWGYTEAFF. The CDR3 DNA follows: TGTGCCAGCAGTGCTCCATGGGGGTACACTGAAGCTTTCTTT.